This T cell receptor beta chain was captured by sequencing in a study of T-cell reconstitution after alpha-beta-depleted transplantation in children. Trimming removed 2 bases at V and 0 bases at J, with 8 bases between. In germline, CDR1 is DFQATT, CDR2 SNEGSKA (reference sequence). This CDR3 is 14 amino acids long. Unique molecular identifiers were built into the TCRbeta library. MiXCR, run by TCRdb on the PCR reads, gives a single entry per CDR3 protein. The sample carries about 270,000 distinct CDR3 sequences, nearly 10% recorded once. By proportion, this clonotype is medium-sized (0.01 to 0.1%). Source: PBMCs from the stem cell graft donor, taken from the stem cell graft. This chain uses TRBV20-1 with TRBJ1-5; D unresolved. The clonotype comes from a human donor who donated a stem cell graft to a child with SCID. CDR3 loop: CSARIPYSNQPQHF. The DNA for the CDR3 is TGCAGTGCTAGAATACCTTATAGCAATCAGCCCCAGCATTTT.